This T cell receptor (beta chain) stems from a study of Graves' ophthalmopathy and Graves' hyperthyroidism. Scientists amplified the TCR beta CDR3 regions from RNA transcripts. HTBI-primed RT-PCR formed the first round, and a multiplex PCR formed the second. Each CDR3 protein is one row after TCRdb ran MiXCR on the multiplex PCR reads. The sample lists 350,000 to 450,000 distinct CDR3 sequences; 20% to 25% were seen once. CDR3 size: 18 residues. CDR1 and CDR2 from the germline V gene are GTSNPN and SVGIG (reference sequence). Trimming left V 7 bases short and J 2 bases short, with 27 bases between. The receptor comes from a woman younger than 35 with stable Graves' hyperthyroidism. Sequenced sample: peripheral blood. The chain carries TRBV30 and TRBJ1-5; no firm D call. Here the CDR3 DNA reads TGTGCCTTAACAGAGAGATCTGGGGTATTTGGCGGCAATCAGCCCCAGCATTTT. Encoded protein: CALTERSGVFGGNQPQHF.